Presented here are 32 T cell receptor beta chains from one specimen sequenced in a study of blood T cell repertoires in COVID-19. Profiling relied on immunoSEQ multiplex PCR, and the TCRdb table lists in-frame clones only, not all of them. This sample has 470,000 or so clones; 70% to 90% occur once, and the top ten carry approximately 2.9%. Sequenced: peripheral blood. These receptors all stem from a human donor in a cohort sampled during active COVID-19.

The chain combines TRBV2 with TRBJ1-1; no firm D call. Germline V gene lookup returns CDR1 SNHLY and CDR2 FYNNEI. The CDR3 sequence is 15 residues long. The V gene lost 4 bases and the J gene lost 0 bases, with 12 bases spanning the gap. CDR3 in DNA: TGTGCCAGCAGTGTTACAAACAGCATGAACACTGAAGCTTTCTTT. Its protein product is CASSVTNSMNTEAFF.

CDR3 in amino acids: CASSYSPTAYYEKLFF. The CDR3 DNA reads as TGTGCCAGCAGTTACTCCCCGACAGCCTATTATGAAAAACTGTTTTTT. The chain has TRBV6-6 and TRBJ1-4; D possibly corresponds to TRBD1 (5 bases). CDR3 length equals 16 residues. Germline V gene sequence: CDR1 MNHNY, CDR2 SVGAGI (reference sequence). Deletions cut 0 bases from V and 6 bases from J, with 14 bases between.

In this sample, this clone turned up a few times. V is TRBV5-1 and J is TRBJ1-5; D uncertain. This CDR3 comprises 15 residues. CDR1 and CDR2 from the germline V gene are SGHRS and YFSETQ. V was pared by 4 bases and J by 0 bases, with 11 bases between. CDR3 nucleotide sequence: TGCGCCAGCAGCCCCGACGGGGATAGCAATCAGCCCCAGCATTTT. Amino acid sequence: CASSPDGDSNQPQHF.

Of note for this clone: This specimen includes other DNA sequences encoding the same CDR3. The chain combines TRBV11-2 with TRBJ2-1; D not resolved. CDR3 length: 12 amino acids. Germline-derived CDR1 and CDR2 are SGHAT and FQNNGV. V was trimmed by 5 bases and J by 4 bases, leaving 6 bases between them. The CDR3 DNA sequence: TGTGCCAGCAGCCCGTCTTACAATGAGCAGTTCTTC. Its protein product is CASSPSYNEQFF.

The V gene is TRBV6-4, the J gene TRBJ2-1; 7 bases map to TRBD2. Losses at the gene ends were 4 bases for V and 9 bases for J; bases not matched to a gene: 12. This CDR3 contains 15 residues. Looked up from germline, CDR1 is MRHNA and CDR2 is SNTAGT. In DNA form, the CDR3 reads TGTGCCAGCAGTGGGATGCAAGCGGGACGGACTGAGCAGTTCTTC. Translating gives CASSGMQAGRTEQFF.

The V gene is TRBV9, the J gene TRBJ1-1; no definite D call. This CDR3 has 15 amino acids. Trimming removed 0 bases from V and 5 bases from J, with 14 bases in between. CDR1 and CDR2 from the germline V gene are SGDLS and YYNGEE. CDR3 sequence reads: CASSVGPGVETEAFF. The CDR3 coding sequence is TGTGCCAGCAGCGTAGGGCCGGGAGTTGAGACTGAAGCTTTCTTT.

This clone has more than one count but fewer than ten. The V call is TRBV30, the J call TRBJ2-3; possibly TRBD1 for D (6 bases). V dropped 2 bases and J dropped 0 bases, with 12 bases sitting between them. The CDR3 runs to 15 residues. CDR1 is GTSNPN and CDR2 is SVGIG in the germline V gene (reference sequence). The CDR3 nucleotides are TGTGCCTGGAGTAGAGGGGGTGGTAGCACAGATACGCAGTATTTT. This translates into CAWSRGGGSTDTQYF.

The V call is TRBV2, the J call TRBJ2-1; 10 nucleotides align to TRBD2. Trimming removed 7 bases from V and 0 bases from J; junction bases left unmatched: 0. Germline V CDR1 and CDR2: SNHLY, FYNNEI. The CDR3 consists of 14 residues. The CDR3 protein is CASKREGSYNEQFF. CDR3 sequence (DNA): TGTGCCAGCAAGCGGGAGGGCTCCTACAATGAGCAGTTCTTC.

This sequence joins TRBV28 and TRBJ1-4; 11 bases match TRBD1. Per the germline V gene, CDR1 is MDHEN and CDR2 is SYDVKM. J gave up 7 bases and V 3 bases, and 13 bases lay outside the gene matches. The CDR3 totals 18 residues. In DNA form, the CDR3 reads TGTGCCAGCAGTTTGCCTCCGGGACAGGGGGTGGGGAGTGAAAAACTGTTTTTT. Residues: CASSLPPGQGVGSEKLFF. The variable domain in full, completed from reference TRBV28 and TRBJ1-4, reads DVKVTQSSRYLVKRTGEKVFLECVQDMDHENMFWYRQDPGLGLRLIYFSYDVKMKEKGDIPEGYSVSREKKERFSLILESASTNQTSMYLCASSLPPGQGVGSEKLFFGSGTQLSVL.

The chain couples TRBV29-1 to TRBJ2-5; D perhaps matches TRBD1 (7 bases). Germline lookup yields CDR1 SQVTM and CDR2 ANQGSEA. Trimming removed 7 bases from V and 1 base from J, with 10 bases in between. CDR3 length: 12 amino acids. The CDR3 sequence: CSGGTAQETQYF. The CDR3 nucleotides read TGCAGCGGCGGGACAGCCCAAGAGACCCAGTACTTC. Complete variable domain (other parts from reference TRBV29-1 and TRBJ2-5): SAVISQKPSRDICQRGTSLTIQCQVDSQVTMMFWYRQQPGQSLTLIATANQGSEATYESGFVIDKFPISRPNLTFSTLTVSNMSPEDSSIYLCSGGTAQETQYFGPGTRLLVL.

The chain employs TRBV7-6 and TRBJ1-2, with TRBD1 identical over 9 bases. J gave up 2 bases and V 5 bases, and 21 bases lay outside the gene matches. Germline V gene data show CDR1 as SGHVS and CDR2 as FNYEAQ. The CDR3 has 20 amino acids. CDR3 loop: CASSPKYQQGAGWINYGYTF. The CDR3 DNA reads TGTGCCAGCAGCCCCAAATATCAACAGGGGGCAGGATGGATCAACTATGGCTACACCTTC.

The rearrangement links TRBV30 to TRBJ2-5, with D perhaps matching TRBD2 (7 bases). Per the germline V gene, CDR1 is GTSNPN and CDR2 is SVGIG (reference sequence). V lost 1 base to trimming and J lost 9 bases, with 15 bases between them. This CDR3 is built from 13 residues. This CDR3 is CAWSGGGPEAQYF. In nucleotides, the CDR3 is TGTGCCTGGAGTGGCGGGGGCCCGGAGGCCCAGTACTTC.

The J gene is TRBJ2-1, the V gene TRBV9; D is ambiguous. Per germline, CDR1 SGDLS and CDR2 YYNGEE. V lost 0 bases and J lost 12, with 19 bases in between. The CDR3 length is 15 residues. CDR3 region: CASSVGNSPSSVQFF. The CDR3 DNA is TGTGCCAGCAGCGTAGGAAATAGTCCTTCGAGTGTGCAGTTCTTC.

The chain employs TRBV30 and TRBJ1-5; TRBD1 matches at 7 bases. CDR3 length: 16 amino acids. The V gene's germline CDR1 is GTSNPN and CDR2 SVGIG (reference sequence). With 0 bases clipped from V and 4 bases from J, the junction kept 9 bases outside the gene matches. CDR3 nucleotides: TGTGCCTGGAGTGTTCCAACACAGGGGTGGAATCAGCCCCAGCATTTT. It is translated as CAWSVPTQGWNQPQHF.

This clone was seen only a few times. This chain links TRBV4-1 with TRBJ2-3, with 7 positions matching TRBD1. Germline lookup yields CDR1 MGHRA and CDR2 YSYEKL. The J segment lost 5 bases and the V segment lost 2 bases, leaving 1 base of the junction unmatched. The CDR3 length is 13 residues. CDR3 nucleotide sequence: TGCGCCAGCAGCCAACGACAGGGAGATACGCAGTATTTT. Encoded protein: CASSQRQGDTQYF.

V and J are TRBV30 and TRBJ1-1; 10 bases line up with TRBD1. The CDR3 covers 14 residues. Germline assignment: CDR1 GTSNPN and CDR2 SVGIG (reference sequence). V shed 5 bases, J shed 1 base, and the junction held 4 bases outside the gene matches. The CDR3 spells CAWGTGVGNTEAFF. The DNA for the CDR3 is TGTGCCTGGGGGACAGGGGTGGGGAACACTGAAGCTTTCTTT.

The chain couples TRBV5-6 to TRBJ1-2; no definite D call. Germline-derived CDR1 and CDR2 are SGHDT and YYEEEE. This CDR3 comprises 15 residues. V was clipped by 0 bases and J by 2 bases, with 11 bases between them. The DNA of the CDR3 is TGTGCCAGCAGCTTGGGGCCCGTCCAAAACTATGGCTACACCTTC. Its protein product is CASSLGPVQNYGYTF.

This clone was picked up a small number of times. The chain joins TRBV28 to TRBJ2-7, with 11 bases lining up with TRBD1. The trim removed 6 bases at V and 7 bases at J, leaving 14 bases unmatched. CDR3 size: 16 residues. CDR1 is MDHEN and CDR2 is SYDVKM in the germline V gene. CDR3 nucleotides: TGTGCCAGCAGCTACCCCGGGACAGGGGGACGGGGGGAGCAGTACTTC. This encodes CASSYPGTGGRGEQYF.

This clone was observed a handful of times. The chain links TRBV10-3 to TRBJ2-5; maybe TRBD2 (6 bases). Trimming took 3 bases from V and 5 from J, leaving 13 bases between them. Per the germline V gene, CDR1 is ENHRY and CDR2 is SYGVKD. The CDR3 extends over 14 amino acids. Here the CDR3 reads CAISEAEGSETQYF. CDR3 sequence (DNA): TGTGCCATCAGTGAAGCGGAGGGGTCGGAGACCCAGTACTTC.

The chain employs TRBV7-9 and TRBJ1-6, with 10 bases aligning to TRBD1. V gave up 5 bases and J gave up 10 bases; unmatched junction bases: 5. Germline-derived CDR1 and CDR2 are SEHNR and FQNEAQ (reference sequence). The length of the CDR3 is 14 residues. The CDR3 loop reads CASSPGTGESPLHF. The CDR3 DNA is TGTGCCAGCAGCCCCGGGACAGGGGAATCACCCCTCCACTTT.

This chain connects TRBV7-8 to TRBJ2-2; TRBD2 matches at 8 bases. The CDR3 runs to 14 residues. Germline assignment: CDR1 SGHVS and CDR2 FQNEAQ. Trimming at V came to 6 bases and at J to 2 bases, leaving 2 bases not matched to a gene. The CDR3 DNA sequence: TGTGCCAGCAGAACTAGCGGAAACACCGGGGAGCTGTTTTTT. Residues: CASRTSGNTGELFF. The whole variable domain, remainder taken from reference TRBV7-8 and TRBJ2-2, is GAGVSQSPRYKVAKRGQDVALRCDPISGHVSLFWYQQALGQGPEFLTYFQNEAQLDKSGLPSDRFFAERPEGSVSTLKIQRTQQEDSAVYLCASRTSGNTGELFFGEGSRLTVL.

The chain recombines TRBV7-3 with TRBJ2-3, with 7 nucleotides matching TRBD2. This CDR3 is 17 amino acids long. The V and J ends lost 5 bases and 2 bases, in that order; junction bases with no gene match: 13. Germline-derived CDR1 and CDR2 are SGHTA and FQGTGA. CDR3 loop: CASSPRGRAGFTDTQYF. The CDR3 nucleotides are TGTGCCAGCAGCCCCCGTGGGCGAGCGGGATTCACAGATACGCAGTATTTT. The variable domain in full, completed from reference TRBV7-3 and TRBJ2-3, reads GAGVSQTPSNKVTEKGKYVELRCDPISGHTALYWYRQSLGQGPEFLIYFQGTGAADDSGLPNDRFFAVRPEGSVSTLKIQRTERGDSAVYLCASSPRGRAGFTDTQYFGPGTRLTVL.

This sequence joins TRBV3-1 (or the pseudogene TRBV3-2) and TRBJ1-2; the D is unclear. Germline V gene sequence: CDR1 LGHDT, CDR2 YNNKEL (reference sequence). This CDR3 comprises 14 residues. Trimming stripped 0 bases from V and 4 bases from J, with 9 bases between. As DNA, the CDR3 is TGTGCCAGCAGCCAAGATCCAGAAGTCTATGGCTACACCTTC. Amino acid sequence: CASSQDPEVYGYTF.

This chain joins TRBV19 and TRBJ2-5, with 9 bases that match TRBD1. The V gene's germline CDR1 is LNHDA and CDR2 SQIVND (reference sequence). J gave up 4 bases and V 2 bases, and 2 bases lay outside the gene matches. This CDR3 region has 14 residues. The DNA for the CDR3 is TGTGCCAGTAGTATAATGACAGGGGGAGAGACCCAGTACTTC. Its protein is CASSIMTGGETQYF.

The CDR3 is CASSEANVLTF. For the CDR3, the DNA is TGTGCCAGTTCAGAGGCCAACGTCCTGACTTTC. The chain employs TRBV19 and TRBJ2-6; D is unclear. Trimming cost V 8 bases and J 6 bases, with 5 bases left between them. Germline loops: CDR1 LNHDA, CDR2 SQIVND (reference sequence). There are 11 residues in the CDR3.

This rearrangement joins TRBV30 to TRBJ1-1; a weak D match, TRBD1 (5 bases). The CDR3 runs to 14 residues. The V end lost 2 bases, the J end lost 6 bases, and 16 bases lay between the germline ends. Germline CDR1 is GTSNPN and CDR2 is SVGIG (reference sequence). The CDR3 region is CAWSPYPGRAEAFF. CDR3 nucleotides: TGTGCCTGGAGTCCTTATCCAGGGCGCGCTGAAGCTTTCTTT.

This clone showed up just once. The chain uses TRBV3-1 (or the pseudogene TRBV3-2) and TRBJ2-1, with TRBD2 as a possible D gene (6 bases). In germline, CDR1 is LGHDT, CDR2 YNNKEL (reference sequence). The CDR3 extends over 15 amino acids. The V gene lost 0 bases and the J gene lost 10 bases, with 16 bases spanning the gap. The CDR3 reads CASSQELMGRGEQFF. Written as DNA, the CDR3 is TGTGCCAGCAGCCAAGAGTTGATGGGCCGGGGGGAGCAGTTCTTC.

The chain is built from TRBV10-2 and TRBJ2-2; 7 bases line up with TRBD2. The germline CDR1 and CDR2 sequences are WSHSY and SAAADI. V lost 2 bases to trimming and J lost 5 bases; unmatched junction nucleotides: 2. This CDR3 is 14 amino acids long. CDR3: CASSEGRGTGELFF. CDR3 bases: TGCGCCAGCAGTGAGGGGAGGGGTACCGGGGAGCTGTTTTTT.

V and J are TRBV19 and TRBJ1-1, with a weak D call TRBD1 (6 bases). Deletions cut 1 base from V and 5 bases from J, with 14 bases between. CDR3 length: 15 amino acids. Germline V gives CDR1 LNHDA, CDR2 SQIVND (reference sequence). CDR3 protein: CASSIGSAGVTEAFF. Written as DNA, the CDR3 is TGTGCCAGTAGTATAGGGTCGGCAGGGGTAACTGAAGCTTTCTTT.

CDR3 region: CASSRTGGRNQPQHF. CDR3 bases: TGTGCCAGTAGCCGAACAGGGGGCCGAAATCAGCCCCAGCATTTT. The V and J genes are TRBV19 and TRBJ1-5, with 9 bases matching TRBD1. V shed 6 bases and J 4 bases; nucleotides not matched to a gene: 7. Germline V gene sequence: CDR1 LNHDA, CDR2 SQIVND (reference sequence). There are 15 residues in the CDR3.

The rearrangement uses TRBV27 and TRBJ2-3, with no clear D. The CDR3 has 15 residues. Germline CDR1 and CDR2: MNHEY and SMNVEV (reference sequence). Trimming cost V 7 bases and J 1 base, with 15 bases left between them. The CDR3 reads CASISTRKGTDTQYF. The CDR3 DNA sequence: TGTGCCAGCATCAGTACGAGGAAGGGCACAGATACGCAGTATTTT.

The rearrangement uses TRBV14 and TRBJ2-5; no reliable D call. V lost 0 bases and J 0 bases, leaving 26 bases between the germline ends. CDR1 is SGHDN, CDR2 FVKESK, per germline. This CDR3 has 21 residues. CDR3 nucleotides: TGTGCCAGCAGCCAAGATAATACGACTCCAAGGCCCCTAACGTACCAAGAGACCCAGTACTTC. The encoded protein is CASSQDNTTPRPLTYQETQYF.